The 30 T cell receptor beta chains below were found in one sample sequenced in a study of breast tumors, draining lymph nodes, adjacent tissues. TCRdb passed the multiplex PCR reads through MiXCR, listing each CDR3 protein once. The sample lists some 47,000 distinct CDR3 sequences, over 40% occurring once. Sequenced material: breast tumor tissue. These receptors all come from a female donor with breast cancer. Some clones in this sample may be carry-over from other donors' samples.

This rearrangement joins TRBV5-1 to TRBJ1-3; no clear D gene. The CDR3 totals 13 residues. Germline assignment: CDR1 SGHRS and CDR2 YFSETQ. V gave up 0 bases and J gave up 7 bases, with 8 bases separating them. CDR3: CASSLAGVNTIYF. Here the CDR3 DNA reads TGCGCCAGCAGCTTGGCCGGAGTGAACACCATATATTTT.

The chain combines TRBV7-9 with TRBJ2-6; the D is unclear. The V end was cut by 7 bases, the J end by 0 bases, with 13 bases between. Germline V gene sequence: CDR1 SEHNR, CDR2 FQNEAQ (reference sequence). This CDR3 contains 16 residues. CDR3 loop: CASIPGLCSGANVLTF. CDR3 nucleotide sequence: TGTGCCAGCATCCCCGGGCTGTGCTCTGGGGCCAACGTCCTGACTTTC.

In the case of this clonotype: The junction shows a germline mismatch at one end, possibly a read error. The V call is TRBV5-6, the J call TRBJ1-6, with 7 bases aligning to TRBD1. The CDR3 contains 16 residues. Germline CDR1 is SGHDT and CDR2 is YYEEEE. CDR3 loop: CASGQSGTEYNPPLHF. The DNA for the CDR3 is TGTGCCAGCGGTCAATCCGGGACAGAGTATAATCCACCCCTCCACTTT.

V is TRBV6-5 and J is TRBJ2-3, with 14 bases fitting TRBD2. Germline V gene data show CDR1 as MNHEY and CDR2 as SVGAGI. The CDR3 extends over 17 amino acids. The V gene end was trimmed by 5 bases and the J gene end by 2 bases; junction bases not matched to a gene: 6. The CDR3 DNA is TGTGCCAGCAGTCTCCGGACTAGCGGGAGGATCACAGATACGCAGTATTTT. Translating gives CASSLRTSGRITDTQYF.

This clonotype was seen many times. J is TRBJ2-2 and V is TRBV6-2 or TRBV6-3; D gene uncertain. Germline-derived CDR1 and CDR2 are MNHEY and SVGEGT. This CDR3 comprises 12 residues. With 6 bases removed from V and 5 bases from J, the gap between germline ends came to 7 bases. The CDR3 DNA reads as TGTGCCAGCAGCACCAGAACCGGGGAGCTGTTTTTT. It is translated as CASSTRTGELFF.

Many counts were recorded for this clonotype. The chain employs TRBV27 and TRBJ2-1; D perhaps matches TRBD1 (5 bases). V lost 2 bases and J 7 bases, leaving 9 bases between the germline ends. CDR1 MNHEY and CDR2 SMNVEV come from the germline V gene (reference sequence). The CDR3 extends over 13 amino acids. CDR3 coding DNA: TGTGCCAGCAGTTTAGGGGCCCATAATGAGCAGTTCTTC. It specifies CASSLGAHNEQFF.

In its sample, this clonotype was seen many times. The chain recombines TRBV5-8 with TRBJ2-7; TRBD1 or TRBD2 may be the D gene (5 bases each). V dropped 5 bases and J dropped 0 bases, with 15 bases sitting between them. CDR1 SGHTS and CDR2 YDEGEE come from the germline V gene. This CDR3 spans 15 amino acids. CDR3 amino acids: CASSPSGTYSYEQYF. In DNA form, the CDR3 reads TGTGCCAGCAGTCCCTCCGGGACGTACTCCTACGAGCAGTACTTC. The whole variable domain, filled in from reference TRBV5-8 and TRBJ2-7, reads EAGVTQSPTHLIKTRGQQATLRCSPISGHTSVYWYQQALGLGLQFLLWYDEGEERNRGNFPPRFSGRQFPNYSSELNVNALELEDSALYLCASSPSGTYSYEQYFGPGTRLTVT.

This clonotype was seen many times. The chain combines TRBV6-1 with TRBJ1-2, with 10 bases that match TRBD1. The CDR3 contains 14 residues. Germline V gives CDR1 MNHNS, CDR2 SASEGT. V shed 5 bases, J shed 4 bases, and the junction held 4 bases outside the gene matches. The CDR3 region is CASSLRTGGYGYTF. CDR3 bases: TGTGCCAGCAGTTTACGGACAGGGGGCTATGGCTACACCTTC.

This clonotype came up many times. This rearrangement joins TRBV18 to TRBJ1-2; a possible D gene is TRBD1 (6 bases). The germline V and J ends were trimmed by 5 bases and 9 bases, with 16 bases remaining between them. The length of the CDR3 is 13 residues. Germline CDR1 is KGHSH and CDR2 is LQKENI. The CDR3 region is CASSSGHQESYTF. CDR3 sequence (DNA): TGTGCCAGCTCATCGGGACATCAAGAGAGCTACACCTTC. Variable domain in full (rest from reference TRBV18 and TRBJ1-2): NAGVMQNPRHLVRRRGQEARLRCSPMKGHSHVYWYRQLPEEGLKFMVYLQKENIIDESGMPKERFSAEFPKEGPSILRIQQVVRGDSAAYFCASSSGHQESYTFGSGTRLTVV.

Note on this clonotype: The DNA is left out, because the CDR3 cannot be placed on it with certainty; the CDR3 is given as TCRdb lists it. The CDR3 loop reads CASSFGTEVNTEAFFGQETQYF. This chain connects TRBV12-3 or TRBV12-4 to TRBJ2-5; TRBD1 is taken as the D call from the table, unchecked against the DNA. The CDR3 length is 22 residues, termini included.

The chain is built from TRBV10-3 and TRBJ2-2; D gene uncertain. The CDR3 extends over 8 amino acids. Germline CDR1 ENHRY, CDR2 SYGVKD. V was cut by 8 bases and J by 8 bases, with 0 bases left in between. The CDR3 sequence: CAIGELFF. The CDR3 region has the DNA TGTGCCATCGGGGAGCTGTTTTTT.

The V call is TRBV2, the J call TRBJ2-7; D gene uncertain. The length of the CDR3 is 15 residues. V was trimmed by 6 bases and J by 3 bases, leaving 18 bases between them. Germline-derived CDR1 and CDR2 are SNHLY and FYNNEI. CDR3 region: CASSQTAATYYEQYF. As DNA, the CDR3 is TGTGCCAGCAGCCAGACGGCGGCCACTTACTACGAGCAGTACTTC.

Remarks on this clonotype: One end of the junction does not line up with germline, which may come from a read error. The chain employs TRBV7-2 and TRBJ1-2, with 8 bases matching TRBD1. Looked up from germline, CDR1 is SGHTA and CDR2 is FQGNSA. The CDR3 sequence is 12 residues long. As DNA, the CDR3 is TGTGCCAGCAGTCTGAATACAGGGGGGTACGATTTC. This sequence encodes CASSLNTGGYDF.

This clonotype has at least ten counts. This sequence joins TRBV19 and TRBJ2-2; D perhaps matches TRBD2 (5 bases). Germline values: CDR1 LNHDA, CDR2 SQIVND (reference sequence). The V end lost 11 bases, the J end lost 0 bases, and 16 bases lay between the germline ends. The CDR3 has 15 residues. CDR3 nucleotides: TGTGCCGTGCTTGAGGGCCCTGCGAACACCGGGGAGCTGTTTTTT. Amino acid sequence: CAVLEGPANTGELFF.

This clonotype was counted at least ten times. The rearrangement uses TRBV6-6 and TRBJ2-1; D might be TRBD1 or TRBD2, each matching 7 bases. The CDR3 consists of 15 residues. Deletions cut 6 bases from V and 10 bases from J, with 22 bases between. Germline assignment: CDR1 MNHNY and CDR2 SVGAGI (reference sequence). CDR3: CASSSEGAGVGEQFF. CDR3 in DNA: TGTGCCAGCAGCAGCGAGGGGGCGGGGGTTGGCGAGCAGTTCTTC.

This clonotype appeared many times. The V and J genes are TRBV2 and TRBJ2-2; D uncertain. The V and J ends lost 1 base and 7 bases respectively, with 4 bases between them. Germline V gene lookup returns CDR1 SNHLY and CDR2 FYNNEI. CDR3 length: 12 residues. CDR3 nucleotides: TGTGCCAGCAGTGAAGAGGGCGGGGAGCTGTTTTTT. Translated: CASSEEGGELFF.

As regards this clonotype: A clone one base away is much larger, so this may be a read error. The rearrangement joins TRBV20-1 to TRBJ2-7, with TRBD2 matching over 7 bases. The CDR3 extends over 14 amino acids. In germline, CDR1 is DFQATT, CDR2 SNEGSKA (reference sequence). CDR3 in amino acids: CSAHLAGNTSERYF. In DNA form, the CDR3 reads TGCAGTGCTCATTTAGCGGGTAATACCTCCGAGCGGTACTTC.

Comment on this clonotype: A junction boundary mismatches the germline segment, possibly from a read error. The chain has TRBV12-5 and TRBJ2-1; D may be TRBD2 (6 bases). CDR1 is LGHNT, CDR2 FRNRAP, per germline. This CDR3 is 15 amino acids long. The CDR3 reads CASGLGGSVHNEQFF. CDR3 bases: TGTGCTAGCGGTTTGGGGGGATCTGTACACAATGAGCAGTTCTTC.

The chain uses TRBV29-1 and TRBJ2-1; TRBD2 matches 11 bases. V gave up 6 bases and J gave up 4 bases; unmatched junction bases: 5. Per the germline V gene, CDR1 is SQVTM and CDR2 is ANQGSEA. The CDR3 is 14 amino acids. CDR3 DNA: TGCAGCGTCACCGGGACTAGCGGTTACAATGAGCAGTTCTTC. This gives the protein CSVTGTSGYNEQFF.

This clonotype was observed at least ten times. CDR3 in DNA: TGTGCCAGCAGTTTTCCGAACACCGGGGAGCTGTTTTTT. Protein product: CASSFPNTGELFF. The chain recombines TRBV12-3 or TRBV12-4 with TRBJ2-2; no clear D gene. The CDR3 is 13 residues long. The V and J ends lost 3 bases and 0 bases respectively, with 2 bases between them.

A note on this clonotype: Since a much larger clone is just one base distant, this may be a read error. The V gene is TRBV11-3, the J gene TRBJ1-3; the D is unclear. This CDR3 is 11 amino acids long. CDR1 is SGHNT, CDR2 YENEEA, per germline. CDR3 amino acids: CASSFDYTTYF. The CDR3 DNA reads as TGTGCCAGCAGCTTCGACTACACCACATATTTT.

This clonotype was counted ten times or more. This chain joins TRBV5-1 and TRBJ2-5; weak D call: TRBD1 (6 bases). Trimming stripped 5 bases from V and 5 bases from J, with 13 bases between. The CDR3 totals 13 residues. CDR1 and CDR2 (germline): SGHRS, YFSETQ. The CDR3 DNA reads TGCGCCAGCAGGATCGGGGACAAGGAGACCCAGTACTTC. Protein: CASRIGDKETQYF. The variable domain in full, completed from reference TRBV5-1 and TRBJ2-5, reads KAGVTQTPRYLIKTRGQQVTLSCSPISGHRSVSWYQQTPGQGLQFLFEYFSETQRNKGNFPGRFSGRQFSNSRSEMNVSTLELGDSALYLCASRIGDKETQYFGPGTRLLVL.

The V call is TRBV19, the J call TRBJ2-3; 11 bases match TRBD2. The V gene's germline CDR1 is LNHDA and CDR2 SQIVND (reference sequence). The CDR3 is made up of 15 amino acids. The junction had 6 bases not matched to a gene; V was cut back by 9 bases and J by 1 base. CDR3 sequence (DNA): TGTGCCAGCTCCGGGACTAGCGGACGCACAGATACGCAGTATTTT. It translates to CASSGTSGRTDTQYF.

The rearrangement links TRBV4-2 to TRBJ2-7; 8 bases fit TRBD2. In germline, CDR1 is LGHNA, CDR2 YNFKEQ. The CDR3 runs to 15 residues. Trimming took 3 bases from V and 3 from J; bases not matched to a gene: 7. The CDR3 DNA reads TGTGCCAGCAGCCAGGCCACTCTAGCGGGCTACGAGCAGTACGTC. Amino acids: CASSQATLAGYEQYV.

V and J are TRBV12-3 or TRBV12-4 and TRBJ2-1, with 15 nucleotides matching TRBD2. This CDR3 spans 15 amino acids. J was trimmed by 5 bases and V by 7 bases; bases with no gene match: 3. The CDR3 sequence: CASTGTSGRNNEQFF. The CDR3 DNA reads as TGTGCCAGCACTGGGACTAGCGGGAGGAACAATGAGCAGTTCTTC.

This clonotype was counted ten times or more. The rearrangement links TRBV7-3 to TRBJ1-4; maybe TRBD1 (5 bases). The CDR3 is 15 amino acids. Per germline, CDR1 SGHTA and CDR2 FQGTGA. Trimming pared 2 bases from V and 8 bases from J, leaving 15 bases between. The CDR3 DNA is TGTGCCAGCAGCTTAGGGAAGGGGAATAGGGAAAAACTGTTTTTT. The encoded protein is CASSLGKGNREKLFF.

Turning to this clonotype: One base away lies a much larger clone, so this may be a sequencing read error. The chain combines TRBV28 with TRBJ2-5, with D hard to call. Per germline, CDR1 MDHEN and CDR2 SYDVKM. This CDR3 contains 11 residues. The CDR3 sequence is CASSFKETPYF. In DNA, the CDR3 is TGTGCCAGCAGTTTTAAAGAGACCCCGTACTTC.

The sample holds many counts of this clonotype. The CDR3 spells CATRPGLAGTDTQYF. CDR3 in DNA: TGTGCCACGCGACCGGGACTAGCGGGCACAGATACGCAGTATTTT. This chain joins TRBV6-2 or TRBV6-3 and TRBJ2-3, with 11 bases identical to TRBD2. The CDR3 covers 15 residues. With 10 bases clipped from V and 1 base from J, the junction kept 7 bases outside the gene matches. In germline, CDR1 is MNHEY, CDR2 SVGEGT.

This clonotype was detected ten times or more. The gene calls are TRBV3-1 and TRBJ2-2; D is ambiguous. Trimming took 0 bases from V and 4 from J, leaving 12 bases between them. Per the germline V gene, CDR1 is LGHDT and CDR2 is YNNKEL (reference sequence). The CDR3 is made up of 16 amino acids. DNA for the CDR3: TGTGCCAGCAGCCAAGATGCCGGCAGGCGCACCGGGGAGCTGTTTTTT. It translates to CASSQDAGRRTGELFF.

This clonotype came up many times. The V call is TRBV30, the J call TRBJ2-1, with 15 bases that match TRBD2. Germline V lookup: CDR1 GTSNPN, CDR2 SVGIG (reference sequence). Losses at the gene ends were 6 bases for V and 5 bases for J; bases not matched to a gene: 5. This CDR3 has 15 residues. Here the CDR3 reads CACARTSGRDNEQFF. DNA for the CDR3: TGTGCCTGTGCTAGGACTAGCGGGAGGGACAATGAGCAGTTCTTC.